A single sample is the source of the 24 T cell receptor beta chains below, sequenced in a study of cytomegalovirus exposure and HLA in healthy donors. PCR employed 60 Vbeta and 13 Jbeta primers. Clones were read by immunoSEQ multiplex PCR, and TCRdb kept only the in-frame ones, dropping some. The table records 95,000 to 150,000 clones, 60% to 85% of them present only once. The specimen was PBMCs. These receptors all stem from a woman aged 40 to 50 in good health and CMV-seronegative.

The gene calls are TRBV18 and TRBJ2-5; tentatively, D is TRBD1 (5 bases). Germline V gives CDR1 KGHSH, CDR2 LQKENI. This CDR3 is built from 14 residues. V was trimmed by 2 bases and J by 4 bases, leaving 11 bases between them. CDR3 bases: TGTGCCAGCTCACCAGGGCAGGGTGGAGAGACCCAGTACTTC. Protein sequence: CASSPGQGGETQYF.

The J gene is TRBJ1-2, the V gene TRBV2, with TRBD1 matching over 10 bases. Losses at the gene ends were 5 bases for V and 4 bases for J; bases not matched to a gene: 1. The V gene's germline CDR1 is SNHLY and CDR2 FYNNEI. CDR3 length: 13 residues. This chain's CDR3 is CASSRTGGYGYTF. DNA of the CDR3: TGTGCCAGCAGTCGGACAGGGGGCTATGGCTACACCTTC.

The chain carries TRBV7-2 and TRBJ1-2; D is perhaps TRBD1 (6 bases). The V and J ends lost 6 bases and 8 bases respectively, with 22 bases between them. This CDR3 spans 15 amino acids. Germline V CDR1 and CDR2: SGHTA, FQGNSA. This CDR3 reads CASSRPGGQGQGYTF. The CDR3 DNA sequence: TGTGCCAGCAGTCGTCCGGGGGGGCAGGGGCAAGGCTACACCTTC.

Only a few counts were recorded for this clone. The chain uses TRBV19 and TRBJ1-1; 8 bases are shared with TRBD1. Per the germline V gene, CDR1 is LNHDA and CDR2 is SQIVND (reference sequence). There are 14 residues in the CDR3. The trim removed 6 bases at V and 1 base at J, leaving 4 bases unmatched. The CDR3 region has the DNA TGTGCCAGTAGACGACAGGGGAGGAACACTGAAGCTTTCTTT. This codes for CASRRQGRNTEAFF.

This clone was counted once. V is TRBV29-1 and J is TRBJ1-6, with a possible D match to TRBD1 (5 bases). Germline-derived CDR1 and CDR2 are SQVTM and ANQGSEA. Trimming took 4 bases from V and 5 from J, leaving 9 bases between them. This CDR3 contains 13 residues. CDR3 coding DNA: TGCAGCGTTGGAACGACAGATAATTCACCCCTCCACTTT. Translated: CSVGTTDNSPLHF.

The V gene is TRBV7-8, the J gene TRBJ1-1; 8 bases agree with TRBD1. Losses at the gene ends were 3 bases for V and 11 bases for J; bases not matched to a gene: 8. The V gene's germline CDR1 is SGHVS and CDR2 FQNEAQ. The CDR3 consists of 13 residues. The CDR3 sequence: CASSFTGGTEAFF. DNA of the CDR3: TGTGCCAGCAGCTTTACAGGGGGGACCGAGGCTTTCTTT. Together with reference TRBV7-8 and TRBJ1-1, the CDR3 gives the full variable domain: GAGVSQSPRYKVAKRGQDVALRCDPISGHVSLFWYQQALGQGPEFLTYFQNEAQLDKSGLPSDRFFAERPEGSVSTLKIQRTQQEDSAVYLCASSFTGGTEAFFGQGTRLTVV.

V usage is TRBV11-2 and J usage is TRBJ2-3; D is unclear. V was cut by 2 bases and J by 2 bases, with 8 bases left in between. Germline V lookup: CDR1 SGHAT, CDR2 FQNNGV. CDR3 length equals 14 residues. The CDR3 nucleotides are TGTGCCAGCAGCTTATCTCGGGTCACAGATACGCAGTATTTT. It codes for CASSLSRVTDTQYF.

This chain joins TRBV15 and TRBJ1-4; 8 bases agree with TRBD1. The germline V gene encodes CDR1 LNHNV and CDR2 YYDKDF (reference sequence). After removal of 5 bases from V and 6 bases from J, the junction contained 17 bases not matched to a gene. The CDR3 totals 18 residues. The CDR3 protein is CATSADRAGEGVDEKLFF. DNA for the CDR3: TGTGCCACCAGCGCGGACAGGGCAGGGGAGGGCGTGGATGAAAAACTGTTTTTT.

The chain recombines TRBV6-5 with TRBJ1-6; TRBD1 matches 8 bases. The CDR3 extends over 12 amino acids. V lost 8 bases, J lost 6 bases, and 0 bases stayed unmatched. Germline assignment: CDR1 MNHEY and CDR2 SVGAGI. CDR3 sequence: CASGQGNSPLHF. As DNA, the CDR3 is TGTGCCAGCGGACAGGGTAATTCACCCCTCCACTTT.

The J gene is TRBJ2-1, the V gene TRBV5-1; 8 bases match TRBD1. The CDR3 has 14 residues. Germline CDR1 and CDR2: SGHRS and YFSETQ. Trimming at V came to 4 bases and at J to 2 bases, leaving 2 bases not matched to a gene. CDR3 residues: CASSPGQAYNEQFF. CDR3 nucleotides: TGCGCCAGCAGCCCGGGACAGGCCTACAATGAGCAGTTCTTC.

V and J are TRBV5-1 and TRBJ1-1, with 7 bases identical to TRBD1. The CDR3 totals 17 residues. In germline, CDR1 is SGHRS, CDR2 YFSETQ. Trimming removed 0 bases from V and 0 bases from J; junction bases left unmatched: 8. CDR3 in DNA: TGCGCCAGCAGCTTGGATCCACAGGGGCCGATGAACACTGAAGCTTTCTTT. As protein: CASSLDPQGPMNTEAFF.

This chain joins TRBV5-8 and TRBJ1-5; D might be TRBD1 (5 bases). The CDR3 sequence is 16 residues long. The V gene's germline CDR1 is SGHTS and CDR2 YDEGEE. Trimming shortened V by 0 bases and J by 4 bases, and 14 bases separated the two germline ends. In DNA, the CDR3 is TGTGCCAGCAGCTTGGTATTAGGGACTTCAAATCAGCCCCAGCATTTT. This sequence encodes CASSLVLGTSNQPQHF.

V and J are TRBV9 and TRBJ1-2, with TRBD1 as a possible D gene (5 bases). Germline CDR1 SGDLS, CDR2 YYNGEE. The ends were cut back, 7 bases at V and 8 bases at J, with 18 bases in the middle. The CDR3 runs 13 residues. CDR3 loop: CASQSGVSEGYTF. The CDR3 DNA is TGTGCCAGCCAGTCGGGGGTATCGGAAGGCTACACCTTC. Combining the CDR3 with reference TRBV9 and TRBJ1-2 gives the whole variable domain DSGVTQTPKHLITATGQRVTLRCSPRSGDLSVYWYQQSLDQGLQFLIQYYNGEERAKGNILERFSAQQFPDLHSELNLSSLELGDSALYFCASQSGVSEGYTFGSGTRLTVV.

This chain links TRBV5-4 with TRBJ1-3, with 7 positions matching TRBD1. Germline assignment: CDR1 SGHNT and CDR2 YYREEE (reference sequence). V lost 4 bases, J lost 1 base, and 17 bases stayed unmatched. There are 19 residues in the CDR3. CDR3 nucleotides: TGTGCCAGCAGCCAAATCCCCACGGGACAGCCAAAATCTGGAAACACCATATATTTT. Translation gives CASSQIPTGQPKSGNTIYF.

The CDR3 nucleotides are TGTGCCAGCAGCTTAGGTTCGGGATACTATGGCTACACCTTC. Amino acids: CASSLGSGYYGYTF. V usage is TRBV7-9 and J usage is TRBJ1-2, with D unclear. The V and J ends lost 1 base and 3 bases respectively, with 9 bases between them. CDR1 and CDR2 from the germline V gene are SEHNR and FQNEAQ (reference sequence). The CDR3 runs 14 residues.

The chain recombines TRBV28 with TRBJ2-7, with unresolved D. Germline lookup yields CDR1 MDHEN and CDR2 SYDVKM. V was shortened by 9 bases and J by 4 bases, with 22 bases between the two germline ends. This CDR3 comprises 15 residues. CDR3 bases: TGTGCCAGTAAACCCCGCCGGCGGCAGACTTACGAGCAGTACTTC. Protein product: CASKPRRRQTYEQYF. The full variable domain, completed using reference TRBV28 and TRBJ2-7, is DVKVTQSSRYLVKRTGEKVFLECVQDMDHENMFWYRQDPGLGLRLIYFSYDVKMKEKGDIPEGYSVSREKKERFSLILESASTNQTSMYLCASKPRRRQTYEQYFGPGTRLTVT.

The gene calls are TRBV5-1 and TRBJ2-7; D perhaps matches TRBD1 (6 bases). V lost 4 bases, J lost 0 bases, and 23 bases lay in between. Per the germline V gene, CDR1 is SGHRS and CDR2 is YFSETQ. The CDR3 covers 18 residues. CDR3 residues: CASSKTLTSRDISYEQYF. In nucleotides, the CDR3 is TGCGCCAGCAGCAAAACCTTAACAAGCCGGGACATCTCCTACGAGCAGTACTTC.

This chain connects TRBV11-2 to TRBJ2-2; no firm D call. Between the trimmed V and J ends, which lost 1 base and 2 bases, there was a span of 5 bases. The CDR3 covers 14 residues. The germline CDR1 and CDR2 sequences are SGHAT and FQNNGV. The CDR3 sequence is CASSLVLNTGELFF. The CDR3 nucleotides read TGTGCCAGCAGCTTAGTACTCAACACCGGGGAGCTGTTTTTT.

The rearrangement joins TRBV6-6 to TRBJ2-7; D perhaps matches TRBD2 (6 bases). Per the germline V gene, CDR1 is MNHNY and CDR2 is SVGAGI (reference sequence). Trimming removed 2 bases at V and 2 bases at J, with 10 bases between. The CDR3 length is 14 residues. The DNA for the CDR3 is TGTGCCAGCAGTTACGCGGGAATTCCCTACGAGCAGTACTTC. This sequence encodes CASSYAGIPYEQYF.

The rearrangement links TRBV15 to TRBJ2-7; D not certain. The CDR3 spans 14 residues. The V and J ends lost 0 bases and 3 bases respectively, with 9 bases between them. The germline CDR1 and CDR2 sequences are LNHNV and YYDKDF (reference sequence). The CDR3 protein is CATSRDSSLYEQYF. CDR3 bases: TGTGCCACCAGCAGAGATTCCAGTCTCTACGAGCAGTACTTC.

The V and J genes are TRBV18 and TRBJ2-5; D call uncertain. Germline lookup yields CDR1 KGHSH and CDR2 LQKENI. The CDR3 length is 12 residues. V lost 3 bases to trimming and J lost 2 bases, with 4 bases between them. The CDR3 is CASSPRQETQYF. The CDR3 DNA is TGTGCCAGCTCACCGCGTCAAGAGACCCAGTACTTC.

This clone has a handful of counts. The chain uses TRBV11-2 and TRBJ2-7, with TRBD1 identical over 9 bases. J was trimmed by 5 bases and V by 0 bases; bases with no gene match: 8. Germline-derived CDR1 and CDR2 are SGHAT and FQNNGV. CDR3 length equals 16 residues. CDR3 sequence reads: CASSLDARTGVNEQYF. The CDR3, as DNA: TGTGCCAGCAGCTTAGATGCACGGACAGGGGTGAACGAGCAGTACTTC.

The V and J genes are TRBV11-2 and TRBJ2-7, with D possibly TRBD2 on 7 matching bases. From germline, CDR1 is SGHAT and CDR2 FQNNGV. This CDR3 contains 15 residues. Between the trimmed V and J ends, which lost 3 bases and 1 base, there was a span of 13 bases. This CDR3 is CASSLGGTLSYEQYF. DNA of the CDR3: TGTGCCAGCAGCTTGGGGGGGACATTGTCCTACGAGCAGTACTTC. Using reference TRBV11-2 and TRBJ2-7 for the parts outside the CDR3, the full variable domain is EAGVAQSPRYKIIEKRQSVAFWCNPISGHATLYWYQQILGQGPKLLIQFQNNGVVDDSQLPKDRFSAERLKGVDSTLKIQPAKLEDSAVYLCASSLGGTLSYEQYFGPGTRLTVT.

V is TRBV4-3 and J is TRBJ1-1, with D uncertain. Trimming removed 2 bases at V and 4 bases at J, with 8 bases between. CDR1 and CDR2 from the germline V gene are LGHNA and YSLEER. The CDR3 totals 13 residues. The CDR3 DNA reads TGCGCCAGCAGCCAATCAGGTTTCACTGAAGCTTTCTTT. This translates into CASSQSGFTEAFF.